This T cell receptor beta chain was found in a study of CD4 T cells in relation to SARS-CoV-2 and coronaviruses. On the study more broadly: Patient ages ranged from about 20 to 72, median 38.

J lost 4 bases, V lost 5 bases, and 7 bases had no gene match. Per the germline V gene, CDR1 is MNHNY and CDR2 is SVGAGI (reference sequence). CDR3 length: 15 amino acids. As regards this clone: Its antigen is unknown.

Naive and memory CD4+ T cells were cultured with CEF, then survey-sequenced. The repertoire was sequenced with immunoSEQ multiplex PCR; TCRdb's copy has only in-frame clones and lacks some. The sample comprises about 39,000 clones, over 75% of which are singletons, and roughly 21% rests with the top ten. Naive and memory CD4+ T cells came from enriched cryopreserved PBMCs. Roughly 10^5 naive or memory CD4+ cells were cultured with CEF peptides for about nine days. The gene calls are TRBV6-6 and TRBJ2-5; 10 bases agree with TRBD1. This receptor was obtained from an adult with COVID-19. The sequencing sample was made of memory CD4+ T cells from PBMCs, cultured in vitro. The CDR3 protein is CASSIRQGAAETQYF. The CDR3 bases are TGTGCCAGCAGTATCCGACAGGGGGCAGCAGAGACCCAGTACTTC.